This T cell receptor beta chain was found in a study of radiotherapy plus CTLA-4 blockade in lung cancer. Study outcomes and limitations: Together with interferon-beta, which increased in serum after radiation, early dynamic changes in blood T cell clones were reportedly the best predictors of response. Blood saw expansion of tumor-derived TCR clones after radiotherapy plus ipilimumab.

The CDR3 spans 15 residues. Germline V gives CDR1 SGHNT, CDR2 YYREEE (reference sequence). Regarding this clone: Its specificity is unknown. An end of the junction differs from the germline gene, which may be a read error. This sample includes further DNA sequences coding for the same CDR3.

Generated by immunoSEQ multiplex PCR, the TCRdb table keeps only in-frame clones and is missing some. The profile shows 60,000 to 75,000 clones, more than 70% of them singletons. The V call is TRBV5-4, the J call TRBJ1-3, with TRBD1 as a possible D gene (5 bases). The sample consisted of peripheral blood, taken from a patient treated with radiotherapy plus ipilimumab. The receptor comes from a human donor with non-small cell lung cancer whose response to radiotherapy plus ipilimumab could not be evaluated. Some clones in this sample may be carry-over from other donors' samples. CDR3 amino acids: CASSPDDRPGNTIYF. CDR3 bases: TGTGCCAGCAGCCCGGACGACAGACCTGGAAACACCATATACTTT. Complete variable domain (other parts from reference TRBV5-4 and TRBJ1-3): ETGVTQSPTHLIKTRGQQVTLRCSSQSGHNTVSWYQQALGQGPQFIFQYYREEENGRGNFPPRFSGLQFPNYSSELNVNALELDDSALYLCASSPDDRPGNTIYFGEGSWLTVV.